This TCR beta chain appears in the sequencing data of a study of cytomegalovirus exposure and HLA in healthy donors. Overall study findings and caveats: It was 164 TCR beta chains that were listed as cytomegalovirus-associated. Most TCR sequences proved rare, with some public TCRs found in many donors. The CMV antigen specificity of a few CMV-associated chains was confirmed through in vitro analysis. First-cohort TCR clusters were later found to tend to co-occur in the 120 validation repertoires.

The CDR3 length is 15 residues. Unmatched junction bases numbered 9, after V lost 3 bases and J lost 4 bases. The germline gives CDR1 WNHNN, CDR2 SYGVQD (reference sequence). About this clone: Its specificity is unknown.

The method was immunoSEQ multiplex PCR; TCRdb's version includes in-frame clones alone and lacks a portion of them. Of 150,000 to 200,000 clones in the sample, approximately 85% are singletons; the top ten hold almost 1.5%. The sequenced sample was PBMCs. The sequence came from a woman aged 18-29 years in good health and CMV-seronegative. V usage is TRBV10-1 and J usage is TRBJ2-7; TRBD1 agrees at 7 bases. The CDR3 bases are TGCGCCAGCAGTGAAACCGGGACAGCCAAGTACGAGCAGTACTTC. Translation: CASSETGTAKYEQYF.